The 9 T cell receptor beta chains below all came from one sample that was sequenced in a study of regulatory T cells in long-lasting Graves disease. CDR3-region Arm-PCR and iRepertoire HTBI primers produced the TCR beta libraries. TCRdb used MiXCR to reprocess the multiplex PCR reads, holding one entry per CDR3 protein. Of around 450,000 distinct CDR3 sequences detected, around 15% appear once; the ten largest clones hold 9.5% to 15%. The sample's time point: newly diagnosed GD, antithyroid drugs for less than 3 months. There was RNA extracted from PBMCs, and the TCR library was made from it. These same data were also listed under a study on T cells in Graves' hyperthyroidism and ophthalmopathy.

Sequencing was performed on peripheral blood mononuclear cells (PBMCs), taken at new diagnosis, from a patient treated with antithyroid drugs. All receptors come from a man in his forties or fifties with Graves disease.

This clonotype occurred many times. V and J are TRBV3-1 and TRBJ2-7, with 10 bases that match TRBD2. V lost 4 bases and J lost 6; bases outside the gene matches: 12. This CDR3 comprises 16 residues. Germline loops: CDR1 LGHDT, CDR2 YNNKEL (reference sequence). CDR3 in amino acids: CASSLLAASGRVEQYF. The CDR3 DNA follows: TGTGCCAGCAGCCTTCTTGCGGCTAGCGGGAGAGTCGAGCAGTACTTC.

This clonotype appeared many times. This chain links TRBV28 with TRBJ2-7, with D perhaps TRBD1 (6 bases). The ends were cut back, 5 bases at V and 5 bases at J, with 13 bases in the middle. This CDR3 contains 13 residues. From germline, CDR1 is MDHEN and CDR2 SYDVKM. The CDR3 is CASSRGQSHEQYF. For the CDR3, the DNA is TGTGCCAGCAGTCGCGGACAGAGCCACGAGCAGTACTTC. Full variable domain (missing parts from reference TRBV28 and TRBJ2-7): DVKVTQSSRYLVKRTGEKVFLECVQDMDHENMFWYRQDPGLGLRLIYFSYDVKMKEKGDIPEGYSVSREKKERFSLILESASTNQTSMYLCASSRGQSHEQYFGPGTRLTVT.

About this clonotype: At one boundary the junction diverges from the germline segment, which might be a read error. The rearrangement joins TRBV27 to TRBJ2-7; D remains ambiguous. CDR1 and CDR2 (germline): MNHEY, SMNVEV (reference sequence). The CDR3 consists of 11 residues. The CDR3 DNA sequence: TGTGGCAGCAGTTTCTCCTACGAGCAGTACTTC. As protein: CGSSFSYEQYF.

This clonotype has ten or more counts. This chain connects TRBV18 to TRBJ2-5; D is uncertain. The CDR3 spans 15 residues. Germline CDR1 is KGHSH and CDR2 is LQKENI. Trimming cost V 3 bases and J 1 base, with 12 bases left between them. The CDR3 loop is CASSPRGISQETQYF. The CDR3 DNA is TGTGCCAGCTCACCTCGTGGCATCTCCCAAGAGACCCAGTACTTC.

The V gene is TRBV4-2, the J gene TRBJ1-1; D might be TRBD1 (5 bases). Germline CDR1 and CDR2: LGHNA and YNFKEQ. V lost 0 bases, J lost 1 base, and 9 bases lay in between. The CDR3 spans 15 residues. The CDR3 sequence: CASSQEGARNTEAFF. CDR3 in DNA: TGTGCCAGCAGCCAAGAAGGGGCTCGGAACACTGAAGCTTTCTTT.

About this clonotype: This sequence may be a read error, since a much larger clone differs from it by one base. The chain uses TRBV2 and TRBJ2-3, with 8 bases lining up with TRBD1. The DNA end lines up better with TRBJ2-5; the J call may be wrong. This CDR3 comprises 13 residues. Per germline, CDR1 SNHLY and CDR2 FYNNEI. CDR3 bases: TGTGTCAGCAGAGGGGACAGGCGGAAGACCCAGTACTTC. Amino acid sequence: CVSRGDRRKTQYF.

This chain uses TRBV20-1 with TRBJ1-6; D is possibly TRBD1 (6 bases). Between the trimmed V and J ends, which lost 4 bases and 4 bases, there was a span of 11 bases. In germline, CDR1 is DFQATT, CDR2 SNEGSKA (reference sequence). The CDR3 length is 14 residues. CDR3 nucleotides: TGCAGTGCTACAAGCGGGACATATAATTCACCCCTCCACTTT. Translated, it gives CSATSGTYNSPLHF.

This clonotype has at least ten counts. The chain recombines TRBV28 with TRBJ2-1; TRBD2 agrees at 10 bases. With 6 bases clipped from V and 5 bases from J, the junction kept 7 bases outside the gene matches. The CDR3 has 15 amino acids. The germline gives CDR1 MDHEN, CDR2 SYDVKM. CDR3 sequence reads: CASSGSGRADNEQFF. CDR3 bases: TGTGCCAGCAGCGGGAGCGGGAGGGCCGACAATGAGCAGTTCTTC.

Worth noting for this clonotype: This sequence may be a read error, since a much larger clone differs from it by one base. The CDR3 sequence: CASSYSQFGTRYEQYF. CDR3 nucleotides: TGTGCCAGCAGTTACTCCCAATTCGGGACCAGATACGAGCAGTACTTC. The V call is TRBV6-5, the J call TRBJ2-7, with D tentatively TRBD1 or TRBD2 (5 bases each). This CDR3 comprises 16 residues. Per germline, CDR1 MNHEY and CDR2 SVGAGI. Trimming cost V 0 bases and J 4 bases, with 16 bases left between them.